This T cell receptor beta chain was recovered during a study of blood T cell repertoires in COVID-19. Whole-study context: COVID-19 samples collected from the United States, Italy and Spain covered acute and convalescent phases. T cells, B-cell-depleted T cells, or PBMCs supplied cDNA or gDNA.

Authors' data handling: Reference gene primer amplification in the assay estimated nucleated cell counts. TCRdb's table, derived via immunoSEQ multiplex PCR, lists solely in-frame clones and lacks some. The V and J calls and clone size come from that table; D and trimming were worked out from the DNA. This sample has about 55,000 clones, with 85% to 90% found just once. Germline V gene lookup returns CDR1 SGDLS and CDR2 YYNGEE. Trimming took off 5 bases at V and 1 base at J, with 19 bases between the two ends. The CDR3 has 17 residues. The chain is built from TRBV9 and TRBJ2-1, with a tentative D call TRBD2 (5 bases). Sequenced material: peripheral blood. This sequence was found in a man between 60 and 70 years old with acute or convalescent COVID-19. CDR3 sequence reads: CASSPFRFGGSYNEQFF. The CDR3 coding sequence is TGTGCCAGCAGTCCCTTTAGGTTTGGCGGGTCCTACAATGAGCAGTTCTTC. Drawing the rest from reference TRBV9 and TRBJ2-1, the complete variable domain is DSGVTQTPKHLITATGQRVTLRCSPRSGDLSVYWYQQSLDQGLQFLIQYYNGEERAKGNILERFSAQQFPDLHSELNLSSLELGDSALYFCASSPFRFGGSYNEQFFGPGTRLTVL.